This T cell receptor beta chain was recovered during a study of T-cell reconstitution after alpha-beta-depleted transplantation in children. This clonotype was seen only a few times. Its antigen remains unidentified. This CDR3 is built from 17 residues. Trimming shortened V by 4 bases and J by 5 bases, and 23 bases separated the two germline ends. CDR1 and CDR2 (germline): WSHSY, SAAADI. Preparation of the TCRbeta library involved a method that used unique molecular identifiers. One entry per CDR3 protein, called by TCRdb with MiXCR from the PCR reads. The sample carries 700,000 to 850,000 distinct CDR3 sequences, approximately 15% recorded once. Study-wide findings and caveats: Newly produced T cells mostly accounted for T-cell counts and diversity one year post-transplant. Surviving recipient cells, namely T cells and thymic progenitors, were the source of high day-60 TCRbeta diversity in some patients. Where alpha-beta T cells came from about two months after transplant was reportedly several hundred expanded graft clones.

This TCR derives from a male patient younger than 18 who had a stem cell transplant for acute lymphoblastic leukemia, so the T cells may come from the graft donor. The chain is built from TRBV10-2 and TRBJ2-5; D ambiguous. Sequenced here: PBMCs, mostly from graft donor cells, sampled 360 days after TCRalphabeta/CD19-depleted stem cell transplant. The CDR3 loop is CASSAAEKYGIWETQYF. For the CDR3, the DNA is TGCGCCAGCAGTGCGGCAGAGAAATATGGCATTTGGGAGACCCAGTACTTC.